This TCR beta chain was sequenced in a study of cytomegalovirus exposure and HLA in healthy donors. Researchers ran the PCR with 60 Vbeta and 13 Jbeta primers. Sequencing was performed with immunoSEQ multiplex PCR; in TCRdb, only in-frame clones are kept and a portion is missing. The table records some 200,000 clones, roughly 73% of them present only once. This clone appeared a single time. CDR1 SGHTA and CDR2 FQGNSA come from the germline V gene. This CDR3 comprises 18 residues. With 0 bases clipped from V and 4 bases from J, the junction kept 14 bases outside the gene matches. What was sequenced was PBMCs. The V and J genes are TRBV7-2 and TRBJ2-7, with 8 bases that match TRBD2. The clonotype was recovered from a woman in her 30s in good health and CMV-seronegative. This CDR3 reads CASSLATGAGALGYEQYF. The CDR3 DNA follows: TGTGCCAGCAGCTTAGCTACGGGAGCGGGAGCTCTTGGGTACGAGCAGTACTTC.